In its sample, the clone carrying this T cell receptor (beta chain) was seen once. What it recognizes is unknown. These data originate in a study of shared clonotypes between healthy human individuals. Study-wide context: A couple of women and a few men aged 18 to 49 served as donors.

Findings of the study overall: Naive subsets tended to show greater estimated richness than memory subsets. A handful of donors shared about 4.8% of their naive CD4 clonotypes.

Produced via immunoSEQ multiplex PCR; TCRdb's table is partial and in-frame only. There are more than 2 million clones in the sample; approximately 96% occur only once, and around 0.13% lies in the top ten. The V and J ends lost 7 bases and 2 bases respectively, with 13 bases between them. CDR3 length: 14 amino acids. CDR1 is LNHDA, CDR2 SQIVND, per germline (reference sequence). Sequenced input: naive CD4+ T cells sorted from blood. Noted subset: CD45RA+ positively selected. The V gene is TRBV19, the J gene TRBJ2-3; the D is unclear. The TCR sequence derives from a man younger than 35 in good health. CDR3 coding DNA: TGTGCCAGTACCCTGACGGCTTACACAGATACGCAGTATTTT. Its protein is CASTLTAYTDTQYF. The full variable domain, its missing parts supplied by reference TRBV19 and TRBJ2-3, is DGGITQSPKYLFRKEGQNVTLSCEQNLNHDAMYWYRQDPGQGLRLIYYSQIVNDFQKGDIAEGYSVSREKKESFPLTVTSAQKNPTAFYLCASTLTAYTDTQYFGPGTRLTVL.